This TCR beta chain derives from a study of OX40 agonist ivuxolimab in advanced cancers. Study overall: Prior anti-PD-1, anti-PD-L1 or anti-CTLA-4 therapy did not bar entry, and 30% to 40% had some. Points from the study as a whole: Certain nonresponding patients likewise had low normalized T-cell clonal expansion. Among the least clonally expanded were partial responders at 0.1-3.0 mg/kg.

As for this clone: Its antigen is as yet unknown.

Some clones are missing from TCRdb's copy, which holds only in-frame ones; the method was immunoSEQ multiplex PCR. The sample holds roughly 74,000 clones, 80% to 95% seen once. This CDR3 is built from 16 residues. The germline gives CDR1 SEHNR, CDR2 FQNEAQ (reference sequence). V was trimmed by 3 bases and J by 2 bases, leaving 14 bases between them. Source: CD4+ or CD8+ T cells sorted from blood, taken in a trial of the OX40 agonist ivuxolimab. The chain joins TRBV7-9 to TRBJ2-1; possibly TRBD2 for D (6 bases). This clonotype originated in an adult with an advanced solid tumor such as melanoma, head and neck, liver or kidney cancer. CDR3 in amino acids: CASSLAPGTPYNEQFF. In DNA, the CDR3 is TGTGCCAGCAGCTTGGCCCCGGGGACTCCCTACAATGAGCAGTTCTTC.